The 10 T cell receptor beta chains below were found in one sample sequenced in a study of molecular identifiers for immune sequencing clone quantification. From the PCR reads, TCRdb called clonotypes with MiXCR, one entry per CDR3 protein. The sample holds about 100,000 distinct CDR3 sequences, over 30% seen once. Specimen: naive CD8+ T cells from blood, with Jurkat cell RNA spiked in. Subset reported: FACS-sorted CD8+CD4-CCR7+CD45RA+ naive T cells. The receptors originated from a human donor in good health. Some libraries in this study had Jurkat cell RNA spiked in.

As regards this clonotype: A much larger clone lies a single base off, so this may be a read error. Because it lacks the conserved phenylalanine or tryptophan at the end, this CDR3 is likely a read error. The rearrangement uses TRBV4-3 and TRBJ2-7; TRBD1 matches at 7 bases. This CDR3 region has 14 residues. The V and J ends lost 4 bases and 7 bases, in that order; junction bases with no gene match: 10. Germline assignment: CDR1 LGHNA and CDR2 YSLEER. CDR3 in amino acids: CASSPRQGFQEQYI. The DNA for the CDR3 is TGCGCCAGCAGCCCAAGACAGGGATTTCAAGAGCAGTACATC.

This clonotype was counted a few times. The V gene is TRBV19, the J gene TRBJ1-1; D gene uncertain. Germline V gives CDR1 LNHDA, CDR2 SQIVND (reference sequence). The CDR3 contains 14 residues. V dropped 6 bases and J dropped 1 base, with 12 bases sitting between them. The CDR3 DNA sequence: TGTGCCAGTAGCCCCTTCTGGAAGAACACTGAAGCTTTCTTT. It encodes CASSPFWKNTEAFF.

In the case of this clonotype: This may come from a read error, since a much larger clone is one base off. This CDR3 is CASSHGLAYEQYF. CDR3 DNA: TGTGCCAGCAGCCACGGACTAGCCTACGAGCAGTACTTC. V gene TRBV7-9 combines with J gene TRBJ2-7; 7 bases agree with TRBD2. The CDR3 is 13 amino acids. J was trimmed by 2 bases and V by 5 bases; bases with no gene match: 3. Germline loops: CDR1 SEHNR, CDR2 FQNEAQ (reference sequence).

The CDR3 nucleotides read TGTGCCAGCAGCCAAGGGGACAGGACTGGCTACGAGCAGTACTTC. Translation gives CASSQGDRTGYEQYF. The V gene is TRBV4-2, the J gene TRBJ2-7, with TRBD1 matching 8 bases. Germline trimming cut 1 base from V and 3 bases from J; bases unmatched to any gene: 5. The CDR3 consists of 15 residues. Germline V gene sequence: CDR1 LGHNA, CDR2 YNFKEQ.

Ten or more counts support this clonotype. The CDR3 loop is CSVDLGTGTGELFF. The CDR3 coding sequence is TGCAGCGTTGACTTAGGGACAGGGACCGGGGAGCTGTTTTTT. The V gene is TRBV29-1, the J gene TRBJ2-2; TRBD1 aligns across 9 bases. Germline V gene lookup returns CDR1 SQVTM and CDR2 ANQGSEA. Trimming took 3 bases from V and 5 from J; bases not matched to a gene: 4. The CDR3 loop spans 14 amino acids.

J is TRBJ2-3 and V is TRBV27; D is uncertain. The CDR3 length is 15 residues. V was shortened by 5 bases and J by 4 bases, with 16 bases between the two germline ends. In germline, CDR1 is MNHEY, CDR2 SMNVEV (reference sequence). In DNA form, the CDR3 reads TGTGCCAGCAGTGCGTTCTGGATTCCCTCAGATACGCAGTATTTT. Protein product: CASSAFWIPSDTQYF.

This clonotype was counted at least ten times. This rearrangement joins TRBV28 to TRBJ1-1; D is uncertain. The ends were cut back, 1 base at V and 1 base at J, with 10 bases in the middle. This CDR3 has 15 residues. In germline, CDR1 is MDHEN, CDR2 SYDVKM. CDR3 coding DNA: TGTGCCAGCAGTTTATTCGGCAGGCGGAACACTGAAGCTTTCTTT. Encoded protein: CASSLFGRRNTEAFF.

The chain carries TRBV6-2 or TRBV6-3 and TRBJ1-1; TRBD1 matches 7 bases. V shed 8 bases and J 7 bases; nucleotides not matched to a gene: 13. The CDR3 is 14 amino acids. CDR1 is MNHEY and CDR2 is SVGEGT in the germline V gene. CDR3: CASLNGRGQYEAFF. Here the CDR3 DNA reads TGTGCCAGCCTAAATGGGAGGGGGCAATATGAAGCTTTCTTT.

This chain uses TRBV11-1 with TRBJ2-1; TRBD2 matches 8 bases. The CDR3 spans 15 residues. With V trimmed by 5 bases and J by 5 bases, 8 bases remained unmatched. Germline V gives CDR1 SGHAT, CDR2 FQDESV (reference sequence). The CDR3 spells CASSPPSGRDNEQFF. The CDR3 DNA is TGTGCCAGCAGCCCCCCTTCCGGGAGGGACAATGAGCAGTTCTTC.

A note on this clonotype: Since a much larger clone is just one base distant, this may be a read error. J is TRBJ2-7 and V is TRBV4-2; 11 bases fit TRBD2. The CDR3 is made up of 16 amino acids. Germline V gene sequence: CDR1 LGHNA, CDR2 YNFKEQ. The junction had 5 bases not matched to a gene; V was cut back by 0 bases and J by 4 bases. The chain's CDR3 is CASSQDSGRAVYEQYF. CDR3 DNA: TGTGCCAGCAGCCAAGATAGCGGGAGGGCCGTGTACGAGCAGTACTTC.